This section outlines one T cell receptor (beta chain) sequence together with its context. The V segment lost 2 bases and the J segment 7 bases; nucleotides outside the gene matches: 4. The CDR3 consists of 14 residues. The germline V gene encodes CDR1 MNHEY and CDR2 SMNVEV (reference sequence). Sequencing used immunoSEQ multiplex PCR; TCRdb keeps in-frame clones, though not all of them. Its table lists 150,000 to 200,000 clones. The data belong to a study of control samples from healthy donors and cancer patients. Material: blood. This TCR came from a woman aged 25 to 39 in good health. The V and J genes are TRBV27 and TRBJ1-5; the match to TRBD1 covers 8 bases. Here the CDR3 DNA reads TGTGCCAGCAGTTTAGAGACAGGGGCCCAGCCCCAGCATTTT. Its translation: CASSLETGAQPQHF.